Below are 3 T cell receptor beta chains sequenced from a single sample in a study of blood T cell repertoires in COVID-19. Some clones are missing from TCRdb's copy, which holds only in-frame ones; the method was immunoSEQ multiplex PCR. Here the sample spans about 49,000 clones, about 87% being singletons. The source material was peripheral blood. The receptors originated from an elderly man with acute or convalescent COVID-19.

This sequence joins TRBV6-5 and TRBJ2-7; 8 positions match TRBD1. Germline V CDR1 and CDR2: MNHEY, SVGAGI. The CDR3 spans 14 residues. J gave up 3 bases and V 4 bases, and 5 bases lay outside the gene matches. As DNA, the CDR3 is TGTGCCAGCAGTTTTTCCGGGACAGGCTACGAGCAGTACTTC. Translating it yields CASSFSGTGYEQYF.

The rearrangement joins TRBV10-2 to TRBJ1-1; 7 bases fit TRBD1. CDR1 and CDR2 (germline): WSHSY, SAAADI. V trimming: 6 bases; J trimming: 0 bases; junction bases outside the gene matches: 4. The CDR3 is made up of 14 amino acids. The CDR3 coding sequence is TGCGCCAGCAGCGCCGACAGGGTGAACACTGAAGCTTTCTTT. This translates into CASSADRVNTEAFF.

By share, this clone ranks as medium-sized. This rearrangement joins TRBV14 to TRBJ2-2; TRBD1 matches 8 bases. This CDR3 region has 15 residues. Trimming removed 3 bases from V and 0 bases from J; junction bases left unmatched: 0. Germline CDR1 and CDR2: SGHDN and FVKESK. This CDR3 is CASSQTGANTGELFF. In DNA form, the CDR3 reads TGTGCCAGCAGCCAGACAGGGGCGAACACCGGGGAGCTGTTTTTT.